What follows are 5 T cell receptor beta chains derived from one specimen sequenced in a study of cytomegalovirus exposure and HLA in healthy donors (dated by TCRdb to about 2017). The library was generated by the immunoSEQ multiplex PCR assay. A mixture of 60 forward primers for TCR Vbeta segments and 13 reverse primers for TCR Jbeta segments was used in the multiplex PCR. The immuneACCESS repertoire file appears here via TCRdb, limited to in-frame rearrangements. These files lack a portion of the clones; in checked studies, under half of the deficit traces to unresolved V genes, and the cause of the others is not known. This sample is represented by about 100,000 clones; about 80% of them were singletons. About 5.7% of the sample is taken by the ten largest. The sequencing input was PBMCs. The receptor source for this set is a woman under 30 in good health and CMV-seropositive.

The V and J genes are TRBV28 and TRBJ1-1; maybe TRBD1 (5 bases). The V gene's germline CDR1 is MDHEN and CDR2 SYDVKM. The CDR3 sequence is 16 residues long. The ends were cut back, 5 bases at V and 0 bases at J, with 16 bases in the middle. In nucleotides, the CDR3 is TGTGCCAGCAGTCCGCTGGCCTGGGGGGTGAACACTGAAGCTTTCTTT. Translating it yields CASSPLAWGVNTEAFF.

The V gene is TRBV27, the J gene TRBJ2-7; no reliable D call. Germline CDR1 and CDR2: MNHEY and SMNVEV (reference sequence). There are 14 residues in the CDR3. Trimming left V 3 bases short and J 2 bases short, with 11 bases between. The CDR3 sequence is CASSFLGRTYEQYF. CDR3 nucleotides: TGTGCCAGCAGTTTTTTGGGCAGAACCTACGAGCAGTACTTC.

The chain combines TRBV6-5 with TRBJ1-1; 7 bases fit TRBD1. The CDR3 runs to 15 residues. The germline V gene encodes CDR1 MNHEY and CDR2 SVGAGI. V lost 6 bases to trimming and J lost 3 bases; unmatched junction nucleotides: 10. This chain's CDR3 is CASRPPDRVDTEAFF. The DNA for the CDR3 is TGTGCCAGCAGGCCCCCCGACAGGGTCGACACTGAAGCTTTCTTT.

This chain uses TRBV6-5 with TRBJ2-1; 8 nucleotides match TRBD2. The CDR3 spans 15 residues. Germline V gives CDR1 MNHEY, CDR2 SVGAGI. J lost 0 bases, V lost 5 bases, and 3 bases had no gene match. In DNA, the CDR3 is TGTGCCAGCAGTCTCGGGAGGGCCTCCTACAATGAGCAGTTCTTC. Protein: CASSLGRASYNEQFF.

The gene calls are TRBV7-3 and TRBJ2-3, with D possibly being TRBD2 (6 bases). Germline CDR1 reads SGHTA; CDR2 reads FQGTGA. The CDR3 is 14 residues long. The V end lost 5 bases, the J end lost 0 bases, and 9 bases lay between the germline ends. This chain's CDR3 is CASSPSGSTDTQYF. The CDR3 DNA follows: TGTGCCAGCAGCCCAAGCGGGAGCACAGATACGCAGTATTTT.